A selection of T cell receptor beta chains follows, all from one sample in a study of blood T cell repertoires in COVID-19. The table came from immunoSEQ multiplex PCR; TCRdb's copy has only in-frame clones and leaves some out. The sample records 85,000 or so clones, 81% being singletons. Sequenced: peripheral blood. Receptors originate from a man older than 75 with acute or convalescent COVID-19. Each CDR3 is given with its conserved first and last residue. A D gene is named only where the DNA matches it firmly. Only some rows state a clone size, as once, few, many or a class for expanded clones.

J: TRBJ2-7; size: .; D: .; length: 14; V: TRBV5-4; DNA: TGTGCCAGCAGCTTTTACCATGTGTCCAGCGAGCAGTACTTC; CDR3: CASSFYHVSSEQYF
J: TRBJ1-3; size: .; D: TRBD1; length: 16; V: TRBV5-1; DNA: TGCGCCAGCAGCCACAGGACAGGGGGCAATGGAAACACCATATATTTT; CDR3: CASSHRTGGNGNTIYF
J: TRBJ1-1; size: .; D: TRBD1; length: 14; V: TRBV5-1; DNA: TGCGCCAGCAGCCCCAAATCCGGGACAGATGAAGCTTTCTTT; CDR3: CASSPKSGTDEAFF
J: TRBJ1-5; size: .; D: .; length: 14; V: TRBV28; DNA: TGTGCCAGCAAAGGAGGGAGTAGCAATCAGCCCCAGCATTTT; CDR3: CASKGGSSNQPQHF
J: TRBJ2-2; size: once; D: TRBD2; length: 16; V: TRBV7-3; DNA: TGTGCCAGCAGCCCCTCAGCGGGAGGGCGGGGCGGGGAGCTGTTTTTT; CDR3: CASSPSAGGRGGELFF
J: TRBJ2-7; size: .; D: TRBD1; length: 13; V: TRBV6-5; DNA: TGTGCCAGCGACCCGGGACAGGTTTACGAGCAGTACTTC; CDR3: CASDPGQVYEQYF
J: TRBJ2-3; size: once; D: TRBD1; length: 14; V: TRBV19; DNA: TGTGCCAGTAGAGTGGGACAGCGCACAGATACGCAGTATTTT; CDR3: CASRVGQRTDTQYF
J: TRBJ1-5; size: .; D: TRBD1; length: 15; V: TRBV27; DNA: TGTGCCAGCAGCCGAGGGGGCACGGGCAATCAGCCCCAGCATTTT; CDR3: CASSRGGTGNQPQHF
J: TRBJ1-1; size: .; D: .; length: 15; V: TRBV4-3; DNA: TGCGCCAGCAGCCAAGTGGGGAGGGAGAACACTGAAGCTTTCTTT; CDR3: CASSQVGRENTEAFF
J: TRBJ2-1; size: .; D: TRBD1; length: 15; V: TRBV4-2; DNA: TGTGCCAGCAGCCAAGCCGGGACAGGGGTGAATGAGCAGTTCTTC; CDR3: CASSQAGTGVNEQFF
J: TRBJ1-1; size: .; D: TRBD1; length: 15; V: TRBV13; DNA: TGTGCCAGCAGCTTAACGGAGGGGGCGCATGGTGAAGCTTTCTTT; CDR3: CASSLTEGAHGEAFF
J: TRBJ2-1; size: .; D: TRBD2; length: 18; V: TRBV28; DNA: TGTGCCAGCAGTTGGCCTAGCGGGGGAGAGGGTCTGGACAATGAGCAGTTCTTC; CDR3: CASSWPSGGEGLDNEQFF
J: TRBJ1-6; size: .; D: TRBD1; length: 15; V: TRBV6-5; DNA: TGTGCCAGCAGTCGGGGACAGGGGAGTAATTCACCCCTCCACTTT; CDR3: CASSRGQGSNSPLHF
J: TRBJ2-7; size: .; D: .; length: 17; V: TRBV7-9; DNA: TGTGCCAGCAGCCCATTGGGGCAGGGCAGGGTTAACTACGAGCAGTACTTC; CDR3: CASSPLGQGRVNYEQYF
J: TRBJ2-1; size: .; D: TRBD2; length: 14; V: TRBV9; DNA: TGTGCCAGCAGCCCAGGACTAGCAGGCCATGAGCAGTTCTTC; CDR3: CASSPGLAGHEQFF
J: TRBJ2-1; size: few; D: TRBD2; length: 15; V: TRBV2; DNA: TGTGCCAGCAGTGAACCAGGGAGGGAAGGAAATGAGCAGTTCTTC; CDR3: CASSEPGREGNEQFF
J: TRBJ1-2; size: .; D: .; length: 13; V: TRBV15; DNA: TGTGCCACCTCCCTGGACAGAAACTATGGCTACACCTTC; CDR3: CATSLDRNYGYTF
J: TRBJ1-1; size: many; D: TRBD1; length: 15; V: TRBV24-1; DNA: TGTGCCACCAGTGATTCAGGGGGAGGGAACACTGAAGCTTTCTTT; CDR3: CATSDSGGGNTEAFF
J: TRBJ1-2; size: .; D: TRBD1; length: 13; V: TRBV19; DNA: TGTGCCAGTACCCCGACAGGGATTAGCGGCTACACCTTC; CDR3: CASTPTGISGYTF
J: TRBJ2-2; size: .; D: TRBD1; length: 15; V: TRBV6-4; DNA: TGTGCCAGCAGTGAGGGACAGCTAAACACCGGGGAGCTGTTTTTT; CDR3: CASSEGQLNTGELFF
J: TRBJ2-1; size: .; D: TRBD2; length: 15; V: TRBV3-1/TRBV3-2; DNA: TGTGCCAGCAGCCCCGCCATAGCGGGAGTGTCCGAGCAGTTCTTC; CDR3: CASSPAIAGVSEQFF
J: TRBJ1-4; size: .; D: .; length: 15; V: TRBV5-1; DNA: TGCGCCAGCAGCAAGGAGGGGAACCCTAATGAAAAACTGTTTTTT; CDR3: CASSKEGNPNEKLFF
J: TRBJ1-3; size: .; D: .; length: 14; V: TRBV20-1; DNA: TGCAGTGCTAGTAACAGGGCTTACGGAAACACCATATATTTT; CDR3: CSASNRAYGNTIYF
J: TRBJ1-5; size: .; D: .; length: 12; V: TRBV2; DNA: TGTGCCAGCAGTCTCCAGGGCCAGCCCCAGCATTTT; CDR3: CASSLQGQPQHF
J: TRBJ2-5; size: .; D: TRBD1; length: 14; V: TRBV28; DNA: TGTGCCACAAAGGGGACAGGGAAAAGAGAGACCCAGTACTTC; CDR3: CATKGTGKRETQYF
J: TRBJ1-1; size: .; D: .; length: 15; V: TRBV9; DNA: TGTGCCAGCAGCGTATTGGGGCAGGGGAACACTGAAGCTTTCTTT; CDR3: CASSVLGQGNTEAFF
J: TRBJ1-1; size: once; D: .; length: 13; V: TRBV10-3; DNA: TGTGCCATCTCGTACGACGGGGTCACTGAAGCTTTCTTT; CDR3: CAISYDGVTEAFF
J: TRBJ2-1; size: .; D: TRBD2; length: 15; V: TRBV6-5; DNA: TGTGCCAGCACCCAATGGACTAGCGGCTACAATGAGCAGTTCTTC; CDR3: CASTQWTSGYNEQFF
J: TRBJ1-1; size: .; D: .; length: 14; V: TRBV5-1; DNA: TGCGCCAGCAGCTTAGTTAGAGGAAACACTGAAGCTTTCTTT; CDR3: CASSLVRGNTEAFF
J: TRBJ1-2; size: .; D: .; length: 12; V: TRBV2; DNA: TGTGCCAGCAGTGGGGACATCCTTGGCTACACCTTC; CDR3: CASSGDILGYTF
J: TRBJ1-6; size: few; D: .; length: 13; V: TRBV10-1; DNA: TGCGCCAGCAGTCTAACAGGGAATTCACCCCTCCACTTT; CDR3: CASSLTGNSPLHF
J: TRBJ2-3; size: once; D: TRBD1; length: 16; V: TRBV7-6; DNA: TGTGCCAGCAGCTCCCGACAGGGAATCGGCACAGATACGCAGTATTTT; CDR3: CASSSRQGIGTDTQYF
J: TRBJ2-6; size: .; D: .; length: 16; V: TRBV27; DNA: TGTGCCAGCAGTTTAGCCAGGGGCTCTGGGGCCAACGTCCTGACTTTC; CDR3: CASSLARGSGANVLTF
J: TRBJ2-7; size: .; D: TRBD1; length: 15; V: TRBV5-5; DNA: TGTGCCAGCAGCTTGACGGGGACAGGGTCGGGCGAGCAGTACTTC; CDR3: CASSLTGTGSGEQYF
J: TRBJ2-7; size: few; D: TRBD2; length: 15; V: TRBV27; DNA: TGTGCCAGCAAGGGACTAGCGGGGATCTCCTACGAGCAGTACTTC; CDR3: CASKGLAGISYEQYF
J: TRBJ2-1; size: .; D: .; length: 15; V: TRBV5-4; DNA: TGTGCCAGCAGATGGGACTCGGTAGTACAGAGTGAGCAGTTCTTC; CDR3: CASRWDSVVQSEQFF
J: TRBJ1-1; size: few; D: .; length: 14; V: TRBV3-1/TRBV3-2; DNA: TGTGCCAGCAGCCAAAGACAGATGAACACTGAAGCTTTCTTT; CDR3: CASSQRQMNTEAFF
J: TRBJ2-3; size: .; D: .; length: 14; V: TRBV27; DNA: TGTGCCAGCGCTCCCACCATTACAAGAAATACGCAGTATTTT; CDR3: CASAPTITRNTQYF
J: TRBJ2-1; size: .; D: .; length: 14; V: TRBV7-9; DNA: TGTGCCAGCAGCCTACCTGCCCCGAACAATGAGCAGTTCTTC; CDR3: CASSLPAPNNEQFF
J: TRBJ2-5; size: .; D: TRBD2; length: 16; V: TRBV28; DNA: TGTGCCAGCAGTTTATGGGCTAGCGGGAGTATGGAGACCCAGTACTTC; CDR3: CASSLWASGSMETQYF
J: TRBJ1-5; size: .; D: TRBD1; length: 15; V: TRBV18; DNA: TGTGCCAGCTCACCAGGGACAGGGGGCTTTCAGCCCCAGCATTTT; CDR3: CASSPGTGGFQPQHF
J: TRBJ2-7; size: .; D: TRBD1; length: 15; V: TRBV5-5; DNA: TGTGCCAGCAGCGTGGGACAGGGAAACTACTACGAGCAGTACTTC; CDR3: CASSVGQGNYYEQYF
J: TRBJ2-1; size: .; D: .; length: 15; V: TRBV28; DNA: TGTGCCAGCAGTCTCGTCGAGCGGAGCTACAATGAGCAGTTCTTC; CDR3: CASSLVERSYNEQFF
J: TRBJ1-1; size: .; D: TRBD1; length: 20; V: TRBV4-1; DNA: TGCGCCAGCAGCCAAGTTCGTATACGGGACAGGGGAGGGAAGAACACTGAAGCTTTCTTT; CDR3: CASSQVRIRDRGGKNTEAFF
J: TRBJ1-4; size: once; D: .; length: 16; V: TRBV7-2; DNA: TGTGCCAGCAGCTTAACTATGGGGGCGCAAAGATCCAAACTGTTTTTT; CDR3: CASSLTMGAQRSKLFF
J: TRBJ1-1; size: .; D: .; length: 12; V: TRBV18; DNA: TGTGCCAGCTCACCACTGGGCGCTGAAGCTTTCTTT; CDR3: CASSPLGAEAFF
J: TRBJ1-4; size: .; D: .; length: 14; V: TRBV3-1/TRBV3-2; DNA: TGTGCCAGCAAGCAGAAGGGGAATGCTGAAAAACTGTTTTTT; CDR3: CASKQKGNAEKLFF